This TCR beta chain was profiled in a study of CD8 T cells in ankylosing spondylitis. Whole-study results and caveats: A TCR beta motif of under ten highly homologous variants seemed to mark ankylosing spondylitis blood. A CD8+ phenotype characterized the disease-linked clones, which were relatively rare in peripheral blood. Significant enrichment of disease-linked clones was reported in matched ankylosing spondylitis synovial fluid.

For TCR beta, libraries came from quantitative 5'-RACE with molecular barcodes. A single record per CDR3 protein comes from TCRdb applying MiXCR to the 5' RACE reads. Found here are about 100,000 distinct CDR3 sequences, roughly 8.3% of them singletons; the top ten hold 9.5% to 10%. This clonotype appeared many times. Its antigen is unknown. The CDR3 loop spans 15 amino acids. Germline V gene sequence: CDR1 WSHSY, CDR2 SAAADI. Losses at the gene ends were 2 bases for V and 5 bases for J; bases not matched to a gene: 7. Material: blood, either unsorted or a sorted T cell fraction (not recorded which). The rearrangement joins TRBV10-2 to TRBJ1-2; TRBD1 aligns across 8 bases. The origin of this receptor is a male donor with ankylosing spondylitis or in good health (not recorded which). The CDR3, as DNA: TGCGCCAGCAGTGAGGGGACAGGATATCAGTATGGCTACACCTTC. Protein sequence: CASSEGTGYQYGYTF.